The sequence of this T cell receptor beta chain was determined in a study of cytomegalovirus exposure and HLA in healthy donors. Study overall: In an early release, HLA-typed donors contributed approximately 82 million unique TCR sequences.

The primer mix had 60 Vbeta and 13 Jbeta primers. Measured with immunoSEQ multiplex PCR; TCRdb has only the in-frame clones, and not every one. This table holds under 200,000 clones, approximately 65% found once. Donors consisted of healthy bone marrow donors. The germline CDR1 and CDR2 sequences are MDHEN and SYDVKM. The V and J ends lost 2 bases and 3 bases respectively, with 14 bases between them. This CDR3 comprises 15 residues. The sequence derives from a middle-aged man in good health and CMV-seronegative. Sequencing was done on a sample of PBMCs. V is TRBV28 and J is TRBJ2-7; D remains ambiguous. The CDR3 region is CASSLGGVNRYEQYF. Written as DNA, the CDR3 is TGTGCCAGCAGTTTAGGCGGCGTTAACCGCTACGAGCAGTACTTC.